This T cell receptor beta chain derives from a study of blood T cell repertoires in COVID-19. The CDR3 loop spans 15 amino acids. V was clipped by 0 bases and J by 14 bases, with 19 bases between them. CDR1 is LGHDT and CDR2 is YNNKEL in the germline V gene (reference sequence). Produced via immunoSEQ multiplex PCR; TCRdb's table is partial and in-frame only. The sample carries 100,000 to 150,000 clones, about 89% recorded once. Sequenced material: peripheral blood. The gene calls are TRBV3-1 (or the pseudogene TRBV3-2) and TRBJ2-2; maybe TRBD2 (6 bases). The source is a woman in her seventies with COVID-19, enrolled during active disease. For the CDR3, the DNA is TGTGCCAGCAGCCAAGATATCCAGACAAGCGGGTCTCTGTTTTTT. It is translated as CASSQDIQTSGSLFF.